The source of this T cell receptor (beta chain) is a study of blood T cell repertoires in COVID-19. Participants came from 24 US areas, aged roughly 18 to 95 years. In germline, CDR1 is LGHDT, CDR2 YNNKEL (reference sequence). The germline V and J ends were trimmed by 4 bases and 2 bases, with 14 bases remaining between them. The CDR3 loop spans 15 amino acids. Here immunoSEQ multiplex PCR was the method, and the copy in TCRdb shows in-frame clones only, minus some. Altogether 200,000 to 250,000 clones are present, roughly nine tenths being singletons, with the ten largest covering roughly 2.5%. The clonotype originates from a woman under 40 who had recovered from COVID-19. The V call is TRBV3-1 (or the pseudogene TRBV3-2), the J call TRBJ2-5, with D possibly TRBD2 on 7 matching bases. Sequencing was carried out using PBMCs or T cells enriched from blood (not recorded which). The CDR3 DNA sequence: TGTGCCAGCAGCCTTAATGCGGGGGCTCAAGAGACCCAGTACTTC. Its protein is CASSLNAGAQETQYF.